A single sample is the source of the 21 T cell receptor beta chains below, sequenced in a study of blood T cell repertoires in COVID-19. Generated by immunoSEQ multiplex PCR, the TCRdb table keeps only in-frame clones and is missing some. The sample yields 160,000 or so clones, approximately 79% seen once. Sequencing was carried out using peripheral blood. The receptors shown here come from a woman aged 60-70 years with COVID-19, enrolled during active disease.

This rearrangement joins TRBV28 to TRBJ2-2, with a possible D match to TRBD2 (7 bases). The CDR3 is made up of 15 amino acids. Germline assignment: CDR1 MDHEN and CDR2 SYDVKM. Trimming removed 3 bases from V and 4 bases from J, with 12 bases in between. The CDR3 DNA sequence: TGTGCCAGCAGTTTCGGGGGGCGGAGCACCGGGGAGCTGTTTTTT. Translated, it gives CASSFGGRSTGELFF.

J is TRBJ2-7 and V is TRBV6-4, with 13 positions matching TRBD2. This CDR3 is built from 19 residues. After removal of 2 bases from V and 2 bases from J, the junction contained 12 bases not matched to a gene. The germline V gene has CDR1 MRHNA and CDR2 SNTAGT. The CDR3 here is CASSDGDPGTSGTPYEQYF. Written as DNA, the CDR3 is TGTGCCAGCAGTGACGGGGACCCTGGGACTAGCGGGACCCCCTACGAGCAGTACTTC.

The J gene is TRBJ2-2, the V gene TRBV5-1, with D possibly TRBD2 on 6 matching bases. CDR3 length equals 15 residues. V lost 3 bases and J 6 bases, leaving 15 bases between the germline ends. Germline CDR1 reads SGHRS; CDR2 reads YFSETQ. The chain's CDR3 is CASSWDHRRAGELFF. Written as DNA, the CDR3 is TGCGCCAGCAGCTGGGACCATAGGAGGGCCGGGGAGCTGTTTTTT.

The chain carries TRBV15 and TRBJ1-2; weak D call: TRBD1 (6 bases). From germline, CDR1 is LNHNV and CDR2 YYDKDF (reference sequence). This CDR3 contains 15 residues. With 0 bases removed from V and 3 bases from J, the gap between germline ends came to 11 bases. The chain's CDR3 is CATSRDAAGDYGYTF. The CDR3 nucleotides read TGTGCCACCAGCAGAGATGCGGCAGGGGACTATGGCTACACCTTC.

The chain carries TRBV19 and TRBJ1-2, with TRBD1 as a possible D gene (5 bases). Deletions cut 3 bases from V and 3 bases from J, with 11 bases between. The CDR3 is made up of 14 amino acids. Germline CDR1 LNHDA, CDR2 SQIVND (reference sequence). CDR3 protein: CASSITQGDYGYTF. Written as DNA, the CDR3 is TGTGCCAGTAGTATCACCCAGGGCGACTATGGCTACACCTTC.

The chain recombines TRBV19 with TRBJ1-6; TRBD1 agrees at 7 bases. J was trimmed by 7 bases and V by 6 bases; bases with no gene match: 6. The CDR3 consists of 14 residues. Germline V lookup: CDR1 LNHDA, CDR2 SQIVND (reference sequence). CDR3 sequence: CASSQQGFNSPLHF. In DNA, the CDR3 is TGTGCCAGTAGCCAACAGGGGTTCAATTCACCCCTCCACTTT.

Concerning this clone itself: One junction end disagrees with the germline gene, perhaps due to a read error. In nucleotides, the CDR3 is TGTGCTAGCAGCTTAGAAGCAGGGGGCGGTACCGGGGAGCTGTTTTTT. Translating gives CASSLEAGGGTGELFF. The genes are TRBV7-7 and TRBJ2-2; TRBD1 matches 8 bases. Germline V gives CDR1 SSHAT, CDR2 FNYEAQ (reference sequence). CDR3 length equals 16 residues.

This chain uses TRBV11-3 with TRBJ2-2; 9 positions match TRBD1. Germline CDR1 reads SGHNT; CDR2 reads YENEEA. The trim removed 1 base at V and 6 bases at J, leaving 9 bases unmatched. The CDR3 is 17 residues long. The CDR3 sequence: CASSLGPGTGISGELFF. Here the CDR3 DNA reads TGTGCCAGCAGCTTAGGTCCCGGGACAGGGATCTCCGGGGAGCTGTTTTTT.

V is TRBV18 and J is TRBJ1-1, with D unclear. V gave up 2 bases and J gave up 6 bases, with 19 bases separating them. The germline CDR1 and CDR2 sequences are KGHSH and LQKENI. This CDR3 spans 16 amino acids. The CDR3 sequence is CASSPARVWVHAEAFF. Here the CDR3 DNA reads TGTGCCAGCTCACCAGCCCGGGTGTGGGTCCACGCTGAAGCTTTCTTT. Using reference TRBV18 and TRBJ1-1 for the parts outside the CDR3, the full variable domain is NAGVMQNPRHLVRRRGQEARLRCSPMKGHSHVYWYRQLPEEGLKFMVYLQKENIIDESGMPKERFSAEFPKEGPSILRIQQVVRGDSAAYFCASSPARVWVHAEAFFGQGTRLTVV.

The chain employs TRBV3-1 (or the pseudogene TRBV3-2) and TRBJ2-7; D perhaps matches TRBD2 (6 bases). Between the trimmed V and J ends, which lost 1 base and 7 bases, there was a span of 20 bases. CDR1 and CDR2 (germline): LGHDT, YNNKEL (reference sequence). CDR3 length equals 16 residues. The CDR3 coding sequence is TGTGCCAGCAGCCAAGCCCCCCCGGGAGTACAGCTGGAGCAGTACTTC. It codes for CASSQAPPGVQLEQYF.

CDR3 nucleotides: TGCGCCAGCAGCCAAGTCAGGGTTTTTCCGGGAGATACTAACTATGGCTACACCTTC. Protein sequence: CASSQVRVFPGDTNYGYTF. V is TRBV4-3 and J is TRBJ1-2; possibly TRBD1 for D (5 bases). Germline V gene sequence: CDR1 LGHNA, CDR2 YSLEER. Trimming shortened V by 1 base and J by 0 bases, and 21 bases separated the two germline ends. The CDR3 spans 19 residues.

This chain connects TRBV6-2 or TRBV6-3 to TRBJ1-1; D is uncertain. V was pared by 4 bases and J by 0 bases, with 21 bases between. CDR1 is MNHEY and CDR2 is SVGEGT in the germline V gene. The CDR3 is 18 residues long. The DNA for the CDR3 is TGTGCCAGCAGTTTCCCGTCGCGGGCCACTTCAGTGAACACTGAAGCTTTCTTT. This codes for CASSFPSRATSVNTEAFF.

This chain joins TRBV6-2 or TRBV6-3 and TRBJ2-2, with TRBD2 as a possible D gene (5 bases). Germline lookup yields CDR1 MNHEY and CDR2 SVGEGT. The CDR3 runs to 17 residues. Trimming pared 0 bases from V and 4 bases from J, leaving 15 bases between. CDR3 loop: CASSYSSRGGATGELFF. DNA for the CDR3: TGTGCCAGCAGTTACTCGAGTCGCGGAGGAGCCACCGGGGAGCTGTTTTTT.

This rearrangement joins TRBV7-2 to TRBJ2-1, with 8 bases identical to TRBD2. With 3 bases clipped from V and 9 bases from J, the junction kept 1 base outside the gene matches. This CDR3 spans 12 amino acids. Looked up from germline, CDR1 is SGHTA and CDR2 is FQGNSA. CDR3 protein: CASSFSGAEQFF. Written as DNA, the CDR3 is TGTGCCAGCAGCTTTAGCGGGGCTGAGCAGTTCTTC.

The J gene is TRBJ2-7, the V gene TRBV7-2; 10 bases match TRBD2. The germline V gene has CDR1 SGHTA and CDR2 FQGNSA. V gave up 5 bases and J gave up 0 bases; unmatched junction bases: 7. The CDR3 consists of 16 residues. The CDR3 bases are TGTGCCAGCAGCATCTCTCTAGCGGGGGTCTCCTACGAGCAGTACTTC. It translates to CASSISLAGVSYEQYF. Looking up the rest from reference TRBV7-2 and TRBJ2-7 gives the full variable domain: GAGVSQSPSNKVTEKGKDVELRCDPISGHTALYWYRQSLGQGLEFLIYFQGNSAPDKSGLPSDRFSAERTGGSVSTLTIQRTQQEDSAVYLCASSISLAGVSYEQYFGPGTRLTVT.

A few counts support this clone. This rearrangement joins TRBV19 to TRBJ2-5; 8 bases map to TRBD1. This CDR3 is 14 amino acids long. The germline V gene encodes CDR1 LNHDA and CDR2 SQIVND (reference sequence). After removal of 3 bases from V and 4 bases from J, the junction contained 4 bases not matched to a gene. CDR3 sequence reads: CASSIKTGVETQYF. The CDR3 DNA follows: TGTGCCAGTAGTATCAAGACAGGGGTAGAGACCCAGTACTTC.

The chain is built from TRBV15 and TRBJ2-3; 7 bases agree with TRBD2. Losses at the gene ends were 0 bases for V and 10 bases for J; bases not matched to a gene: 4. Germline V CDR1 and CDR2: LNHNV, YYDKDF (reference sequence). The CDR3 spans 13 residues. CDR3: CATSRDPGLSQYF. The CDR3 region has the DNA TGTGCCACCAGCAGAGATCCGGGACTATCGCAGTATTTT.

The V and J genes are TRBV19 and TRBJ1-1; 10 bases are shared with TRBD1. In germline, CDR1 is LNHDA, CDR2 SQIVND (reference sequence). The CDR3 is made up of 15 amino acids. V was clipped by 8 bases and J by 5 bases; unmatched bases: 11. Written as DNA, the CDR3 is TGTGCCAGTCGCTCACGACAGGGGGCAGGGACTGAAGCTTTCTTT. It is translated as CASRSRQGAGTEAFF.

This clone is a singleton in its sample. The chain combines TRBV2 with TRBJ2-1; TRBD1 might be the D (6 bases). The CDR3 covers 13 residues. Germline V gives CDR1 SNHLY, CDR2 FYNNEI. V was shortened by 2 bases and J by 7 bases, with 9 bases between the two germline ends. CDR3 sequence (DNA): TGTGCCAGCAGTGAATCCAGGGGTAATGAGCAGTTCTTC. Protein: CASSESRGNEQFF.

The chain combines TRBV6-2 or TRBV6-3 with TRBJ1-4; D call uncertain. CDR1 and CDR2 (germline): MNHEY, SVGEGT. This CDR3 is 15 amino acids long. Trimming stripped 3 bases from V and 6 bases from J, with 14 bases between. The CDR3 bases are TGTGCCAGCAGTTATGGAGGGTTGTTCGATGAAAAACTGTTTTTT. Protein product: CASSYGGLFDEKLFF.

The rearrangement uses TRBV6-5 and TRBJ2-5, with TRBD1 as a possible D gene (6 bases). Trimming pared 6 bases from V and 1 base from J, leaving 9 bases between. This CDR3 comprises 13 residues. CDR1 is MNHEY, CDR2 SVGAGI, per germline. CDR3 amino acids: CASRRTAQETQYF. The CDR3, as DNA: TGTGCCAGCAGAAGGACAGCCCAAGAGACCCAGTACTTC.